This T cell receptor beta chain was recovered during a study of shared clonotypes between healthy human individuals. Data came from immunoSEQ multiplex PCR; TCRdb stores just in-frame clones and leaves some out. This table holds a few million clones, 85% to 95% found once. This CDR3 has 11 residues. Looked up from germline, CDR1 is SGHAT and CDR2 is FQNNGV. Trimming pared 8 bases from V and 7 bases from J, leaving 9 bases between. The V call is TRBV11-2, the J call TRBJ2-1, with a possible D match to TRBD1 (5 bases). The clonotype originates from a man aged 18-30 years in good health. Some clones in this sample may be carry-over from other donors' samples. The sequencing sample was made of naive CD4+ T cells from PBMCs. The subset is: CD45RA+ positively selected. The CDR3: CASRTFNEQFF. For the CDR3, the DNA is TGTGCCAGCCGGACATTTAATGAGCAGTTCTTC.